These T cell receptor beta chains were read from a single sample in a study of T-cell memory formation after mild COVID-19. TCRdb re-analysed the 5' RACE reads in MiXCR, keeping a single row per CDR3 protein. The data contain about 340,000 distinct CDR3 sequences, 15% of them seen just once; the ten biggest clones take up about 20%. Sequencing used PBMCs or a T cell subset sorted from them (not recorded which). Receptor source: a man between 18 and 29 years old who had mild COVID-19 (a few samples of this study predate the infection). Cell type and time point are not known. CDR3s include the opening cysteine and the closing phenylalanine or tryptophan. The D gene is left open where the match is weak. Some rows mark clone size as missing; the rest say once, few, many or name a class of expanded clone.

clone size: .; J gene: TRBJ2-1; D gene: TRBD2; V gene: TRBV12-3/TRBV12-4; CDR3 DNA: TGTGCCAGCAGAAGGACTAGCGGAGGGGATGAGCAGTTCTTC; CDR3 protein: CASRRTSGGDEQFF
clone size: many; J gene: TRBJ1-2; D gene: .; V gene: TRBV4-3; CDR3 DNA: TGCGCCAGCAGCCAAGGAGGGACTAACTATGGCTACACCTTC; CDR3 protein: CASSQGGTNYGYTF
clone size: .; J gene: TRBJ1-2; D gene: .; V gene: TRBV20-1; CDR3 DNA: TGCAGTGCGTCGGGACCGCCCATCGGGCCCTACCTCGAGCCCCAGAACTATGGCTACACCTTC; CDR3 protein: CSASGPPIGPYLEPQNYGYTF
clone size: few; J gene: TRBJ2-3; D gene: .; V gene: TRBV5-5; CDR3 DNA: TGTGCCAGCAGCTTCGGGCAGCGAGATACGCAGTATTTT; CDR3 protein: CASSFGQRDTQYF
clone size: few; J gene: TRBJ2-5; D gene: TRBD2; V gene: TRBV7-9; CDR3 DNA: TGTGCCAGCAGCCCTGAGCGGGGGGAGACCCAGTACTTC; CDR3 protein: CASSPERGETQYF
clone size: few; J gene: TRBJ1-2; D gene: .; V gene: TRBV12-3/TRBV12-4; CDR3 DNA: TGTGCCAGCAGTTTACCGGGACCCCTGGCTGGCTACACCTTC; CDR3 protein: CASSLPGPLAGYTF
clone size: few; J gene: TRBJ2-7; D gene: TRBD2; V gene: TRBV15; CDR3 DNA: TGTGCCACCAGCAGAGTAGCGGGGGGGTACGAGCAGTACTTC; CDR3 protein: CATSRVAGGYEQYF
clone size: few; J gene: TRBJ1-1; D gene: .; V gene: TRBV21-1; CDR3 DNA: TGTGCCAGCAAGCGGGCGAGGAACACTGAAGCTTTCTTT; CDR3 protein: CASKRARNTEAFF
clone size: .; J gene: TRBJ2-1; D gene: TRBD1; V gene: TRBV6-5; CDR3 DNA: TGTGCCAGCAGTTACTCGAGAGACCGGGACAGGGGGTTGCATGAGCAGTTCTTC; CDR3 protein: CASSYSRDRDRGLHEQFF
clone size: .; J gene: TRBJ2-1; D gene: .; V gene: TRBV27; CDR3 DNA: TGTGCCAGCAGTAAACAGACTCGGGATGAGCAGTTCTTC; CDR3 protein: CASSKQTRDEQFF
clone size: .; J gene: TRBJ1-6; D gene: .; V gene: TRBV10-3; CDR3 DNA: TGTGCCATCAGTGCCCCTGGGGGTTCACCCCTCCACTTT; CDR3 protein: CAISAPGGSPLHF
clone size: .; J gene: TRBJ1-4; D gene: .; V gene: TRBV27; CDR3 DNA: TGTGCCAGCAGTTTATCGCTGGGGTTTAATGAAAAACTGTTTTTT; CDR3 protein: CASSLSLGFNEKLFF